The 21 T cell receptor beta chains in this list originate from one sample, sequenced in a study of blood T cell repertoires in COVID-19. Here immunoSEQ multiplex PCR was the method, and the copy in TCRdb shows in-frame clones only, minus some. Of under 150,000 clones in the sample, 79% were seen once. The sequencing sample was made of peripheral blood. Every receptor here comes from a woman older than 75 with acute or convalescent COVID-19.

This chain connects TRBV24-1 to TRBJ2-1, with 9 bases matching TRBD2. In germline, CDR1 is KGHDR, CDR2 SFDVKD. The trim removed 5 bases at V and 7 bases at J, leaving 8 bases unmatched. The CDR3 loop spans 15 amino acids. DNA for the CDR3: TGTGCCACCAGTGTGTTGCGGGAGGGTCGGAATGAGCAGTTCTTC. Protein: CATSVLREGRNEQFF.

This chain connects TRBV28 to TRBJ2-4, with D perhaps matching TRBD2 (5 bases). Trimming shortened V by 5 bases and J by 2 bases, and 16 bases separated the two germline ends. The CDR3 is made up of 16 amino acids. CDR1 and CDR2 from the germline V gene are MDHEN and SYDVKM. The chain's CDR3 is CASSLHWRRTKNIQYF. The CDR3 DNA follows: TGTGCCAGCAGTCTCCATTGGAGGCGAACCAAAAACATTCAGTACTTC.

This chain uses TRBV5-1 with TRBJ1-4; D uncertain. Germline CDR1 SGHRS, CDR2 YFSETQ. This CDR3 comprises 15 residues. V was cut by 0 bases and J by 5 bases, with 11 bases left in between. CDR3 region: CASSLDTGVNEKLFF. The CDR3 bases are TGCGCCAGCAGCTTGGACACCGGGGTGAATGAAAAACTGTTTTTT.

The CDR3 bases are TGTGCCAGCAGCCAAGATGTCGACAGGGTCTGGACTGAAGCTTTCTTT. Encoded protein: CASSQDVDRVWTEAFF. The chain carries TRBV3-1 (or the pseudogene TRBV3-2) and TRBJ1-1; 7 bases are a match to TRBD1. Losses at the gene ends were 0 bases for V and 5 bases for J; bases not matched to a gene: 9. The CDR3 runs 16 residues. Looked up from germline, CDR1 is LGHDT and CDR2 is YNNKEL (reference sequence).

This clone was observed a handful of times. This sequence joins TRBV4-3 and TRBJ1-1; D not certain. CDR3 length: 16 amino acids. With 1 base removed from V and 5 bases from J, the gap between germline ends came to 17 bases. CDR1 LGHNA and CDR2 YSLEER come from the germline V gene. CDR3 protein: CASSQAPGAPGTEAFF. In DNA, the CDR3 is TGCGCCAGCAGCCAAGCCCCTGGAGCGCCGGGGACTGAAGCTTTCTTT.

The CDR3: CASSLMDRPYEQYF. The CDR3 DNA reads TGTGCCAGCAGTTTAATGGACAGGCCCTACGAGCAGTACTTC. The rearrangement uses TRBV27 and TRBJ2-7, with 7 bases matching TRBD1. V gave up 2 bases and J gave up 2 bases; unmatched junction bases: 3. Germline V gene sequence: CDR1 MNHEY, CDR2 SMNVEV (reference sequence). This CDR3 comprises 14 residues.

CDR3: CASSSGTASNTGELFF. The CDR3, as DNA: TGCGCCAGCAGCTCCGGGACAGCTTCGAACACCGGGGAGCTGTTTTTT. The rearrangement joins TRBV5-1 to TRBJ2-2; TRBD1 matches 7 bases. Per the germline V gene, CDR1 is SGHRS and CDR2 is YFSETQ. This CDR3 has 16 residues. V lost 3 bases, J lost 0 bases, and 5 bases stayed unmatched.

By frequency in the sample, this clone is medium-sized. This rearrangement joins TRBV28 to TRBJ2-7; D is ambiguous. The CDR3 loop spans 12 amino acids. The germline V and J ends were trimmed by 3 bases and 3 bases, with 6 bases remaining between them. Germline V gene lookup returns CDR1 MDHEN and CDR2 SYDVKM. Here the CDR3 reads CASSFQNYEQYF. The CDR3 DNA reads as TGTGCCAGCAGTTTCCAGAACTACGAGCAGTACTTC.

The CDR3 loop is CASSWRGPHYEQYF. The CDR3 bases are TGTGCCAGCAGTTGGAGAGGGCCTCACTACGAGCAGTACTTC. The chain has TRBV28 and TRBJ2-7; possibly TRBD2 for D (5 bases). V was pared by 4 bases and J by 3 bases, with 13 bases between. There are 14 residues in the CDR3. Germline lookup yields CDR1 MDHEN and CDR2 SYDVKM.

The chain uses TRBV14 and TRBJ2-1; 8 bases agree with TRBD2. The CDR3 loop spans 16 amino acids. With 4 bases clipped from V and 9 bases from J, the junction kept 14 bases outside the gene matches. Germline values: CDR1 SGHDN, CDR2 FVKESK. The CDR3 sequence: CASSPPGGGASGEQFF. In DNA, the CDR3 is TGTGCCAGCAGCCCGCCGGGAGGGGGGGCTAGTGGTGAGCAGTTCTTC.

The chain carries TRBV28 and TRBJ1-2; 7 nucleotides line up with TRBD1. V shed 5 bases, J shed 8 bases, and the junction held 8 bases outside the gene matches. The CDR3 contains 13 residues. CDR1 is MDHEN, CDR2 SYDVKM, per germline. DNA of the CDR3: TGTGCCAGCAGTCGGAGACAGGGAGAAGGCTACACCTTC. Encoded protein: CASSRRQGEGYTF.

The gene calls are TRBV6-1 and TRBJ1-3; no firm D call. There are 17 residues in the CDR3. V lost 1 base and J lost 2, with 15 bases in between. CDR1 is MNHNS, CDR2 SASEGT, per germline. The CDR3 DNA is TGTGCCAGCAGTGAAGAGAGGCAGCCCTATACTGGAAACACCATATATTTT. This translates into CASSEERQPYTGNTIYF.

The rearrangement uses TRBV19 and TRBJ2-5; 11 positions agree with TRBD2. Germline trimming cut 6 bases from V and 5 bases from J; bases unmatched to any gene: 8. CDR1 and CDR2 from the germline V gene are LNHDA and SQIVND (reference sequence). This CDR3 comprises 15 residues. The CDR3 nucleotides are TGTGCCAGTAGGCCAACTAGCGGGAGTGGGGAGACCCAGTACTTC. Amino acids: CASRPTSGSGETQYF.

The chain is built from TRBV28 and TRBJ1-2, with D possibly TRBD1 on 5 matching bases. The CDR3 totals 15 residues. V lost 8 bases and J lost 4, with 20 bases in between. Germline V gene sequence: CDR1 MDHEN, CDR2 SYDVKM. CDR3 sequence: CASRTRLNPIYGYTF. CDR3 coding DNA: TGTGCCAGCCGGACACGGTTAAACCCCATCTATGGCTACACCTTC.

V and J are TRBV5-1 and TRBJ2-6, with 7 bases fitting TRBD1. Germline CDR1 reads SGHRS; CDR2 reads YFSETQ. This CDR3 spans 18 amino acids. J lost 0 bases, V lost 1 base, and 7 bases had no gene match. The CDR3 region is CASSLQGTVDSGANVLTF. Here the CDR3 DNA reads TGCGCCAGCAGCTTGCAGGGGACAGTCGACTCTGGGGCCAACGTCCTGACTTTC. The full variable domain, its missing parts supplied by reference TRBV5-1 and TRBJ2-6, is KAGVTQTPRYLIKTRGQQVTLSCSPISGHRSVSWYQQTPGQGLQFLFEYFSETQRNKGNFPGRFSGRQFSNSRSEMNVSTLELGDSALYLCASSLQGTVDSGANVLTFGAGSRLTVL.

This clone has a single count. The rearrangement uses TRBV7-9 and TRBJ1-6; D might be TRBD1 (6 bases). The CDR3 contains 17 residues. Germline CDR1 is SEHNR and CDR2 is FQNEAQ (reference sequence). Trimming left V 4 bases short and J 0 bases short, with 13 bases between. The CDR3 loop is CASSSTGASSYNSPLHF. CDR3 nucleotide sequence: TGTGCCAGCAGCTCGACAGGCGCTAGCTCCTATAATTCACCCCTCCACTTT.

This chain joins TRBV9 and TRBJ2-7; 7 nucleotides agree with TRBD1. The germline V gene encodes CDR1 SGDLS and CDR2 YYNGEE. Germline trimming cut 6 bases from V and 4 bases from J; bases unmatched to any gene: 10. There are 14 residues in the CDR3. CDR3 in DNA: TGTGCCAGCACCCAGCAGGGGGTTTGGTACGAGCAGTACTTC. As protein: CASTQQGVWYEQYF. Full variable domain (rest looked up from reference TRBV9 and TRBJ2-7): DSGVTQTPKHLITATGQRVTLRCSPRSGDLSVYWYQQSLDQGLQFLIQYYNGEERAKGNILERFSAQQFPDLHSELNLSSLELGDSALYFCASTQQGVWYEQYFGPGTRLTVT.

The chain combines TRBV18 with TRBJ1-2; 7 bases match TRBD1. This CDR3 has 13 residues. V lost 4 bases to trimming and J lost 7 bases; unmatched junction nucleotides: 6. CDR1 is KGHSH, CDR2 LQKENI, per germline. In nucleotides, the CDR3 is TGTGCCAGCTCACTGGACAGGCTAATTGGCTACACCTTC. Translation: CASSLDRLIGYTF.

The chain combines TRBV7-3 with TRBJ2-5; 8 bases map to TRBD2. Germline V gene data show CDR1 as SGHTA and CDR2 as FQGTGA. Germline trimming cut 5 bases from V and 3 bases from J; bases unmatched to any gene: 2. This CDR3 has 13 amino acids. CDR3 protein: CASSPGGEETQYF. The CDR3 DNA follows: TGTGCCAGCAGCCCCGGGGGGGAAGAGACCCAGTACTTC.

This clone appeared a few times. The V and J genes are TRBV6-6 and TRBJ1-5; 8 bases map to TRBD1. Germline CDR1 reads MNHNY; CDR2 reads SVGAGI (reference sequence). V was pared by 6 bases and J by 5 bases, with 6 bases of the junction left unmatched. CDR3 length: 14 residues. CDR3 region: CASRQTGGDQPQHF. CDR3 sequence (DNA): TGTGCCAGCAGGCAAACAGGGGGGGATCAGCCCCAGCATTTT.

This rearrangement joins TRBV6-1 to TRBJ2-5; the match to TRBD2 covers 11 bases. The germline CDR1 and CDR2 sequences are MNHNS and SASEGT. CDR3 length: 17 amino acids. V gave up 4 bases and J gave up 5 bases; unmatched junction bases: 12. The CDR3 coding sequence is TGTGCCAGCAGTGTCGCCGCTATAGCGGGGGGGCCTGAGACCCAGTACTTC. This sequence encodes CASSVAAIAGGPETQYF.